This is a list of T cell receptor beta chains from one sample in a study of CD8 T cells in Susac syndrome. TCRdb recomputed calls from the immunoSEQ multiplex PCR reads with MiXCR, one row per CDR3 protein. The sample carries some 200,000 distinct CDR3 sequences, roughly 96% recorded once. Sequenced: CD4+ T cells from PBMCs. Receptors originate from a human donor with multiple sclerosis. Each CDR3 is given with its conserved first and last residue. The order of the fields is D gene, J gene, clone size, V gene, CDR3 DNA, CDR3 protein. The D gene is left open where the match is weak. Where a row states a size, it is once, few, many or the class of an expanded clone; other rows omit it.

>NA|TRBJ1-1|NA|TRBV27
TGTGCCAGCAGTCCCACCGAGGGGGAAGCTTTCTTT
CASSPTEGEAFF
>TRBD1|TRBJ2-3|NA|TRBV5-1
TGCGCCAGCAGCCCCCGGACAGGGGTCGTAGATACGCAGTATTTT
CASSPRTGVVDTQYF
>NA|TRBJ1-5|NA|TRBV2
TGTGCCAGCAGTTCATCCGGGGCAGGGAATCAGCCCCAGCATTTT
CASSSSGAGNQPQHF
>TRBD2|TRBJ2-7|NA|TRBV3-1
TGTGCCAGCAGCCAAGGAGCGGGGGCGCGGAACGAGCAGTACTTC
CASSQGAGARNEQYF
>NA|TRBJ2-1|NA|TRBV7-3
TGTGCCAGCAGCGAAAACGTGCACAATGAGCAGTTCTTC
CASSENVHNEQFF
>NA|TRBJ1-2|once|TRBV2
TGTGCCAGCAGTCACGAGGCCAGGGTGTATGGCTACACCTTC
CASSHEARVYGYTF
>TRBD1|TRBJ1-1|NA|TRBV12-3/TRBV12-4
TGTGCCAGCAGTACCAGACAGGGGGCTCGGGCTTTCTTT
CASSTRQGARAFF
>TRBD2|TRBJ2-7|NA|TRBV2
TGTGCCAGCAGTGCTTCTAGCGGGAACTCCTACGAGCAGTACTTC
CASSASSGNSYEQYF
>NA|TRBJ2-2|NA|TRBV28
TGTGCCAGCAGTTTATTGTTCGGGGAGCTGTTTTTT
CASSLLFGELFF
>TRBD2|TRBJ2-4|NA|TRBV20-1
TGCAGTGCTAGAGATTTTAGCGGGAGCTCTCCAAACATTCAGTACTTC
CSARDFSGSSPNIQYF
>NA|TRBJ1-5|NA|TRBV4-1
TGCGCCAGCAGCCATGCGGACAGCTATCAGCCCCAGCATTTT
CASSHADSYQPQHF
>TRBD2|TRBJ2-1|NA|TRBV12-3/TRBV12-4
TGTGCCAGCAGTATGAGCGGGGGGCGCAATGAGCAGTTCTTC
CASSMSGGRNEQFF
>TRBD1|TRBJ2-5|NA|TRBV20-1
TGCAGTGGGGGTGCAGGGGGCGAGATGTACCAAGAGACCCAGTACTTC
CSGGAGGEMYQETQYF
>NA|TRBJ2-4|NA|TRBV4-2
TGTGCCAGCAGCCAAGTGAGTGGGGGCTTAAACATTCAGTACTTC
CASSQVSGGLNIQYF
>NA|TRBJ1-6|NA|TRBV2
TGTGCCAGCAGTGAAAGGAATGGCTCACCCCTCCACTTT
CASSERNGSPLHF
>NA|TRBJ2-5|NA|TRBV9
TGTGCCAGCAGCGTAGCCCCGAGGGGAGGTCTCCAAGAGACCCAGTACTTC
CASSVAPRGGLQETQYF
>NA|TRBJ2-3|NA|TRBV29-1
TGCAGCGGTTGCCCAACGGGGAAAACAGATACGCAGTATTTT
CSGCPTGKTDTQYF
>NA|TRBJ1-1|NA|TRBV2
TGTGCCAGCAGACGACGGGGGAACACTGAAGCTTTCTTT
CASRRRGNTEAFF
>TRBD2|TRBJ2-3|NA|TRBV20-1
TGCAGTGCTAGGAGCGGGAGCCCAGATACGCAGTATTTT
CSARSGSPDTQYF
>NA|TRBJ2-7|NA|TRBV12-3/TRBV12-4
TGTGCCAGCAGGAACGCAACCTACGAGCAGTACTTC
CASRNATYEQYF
>NA|TRBJ1-1|NA|TRBV5-1
TGCGCCAGCAGCCTGGGGTTGTCGACAGGGAACACTGAAGCTTTCTTT
CASSLGLSTGNTEAFF
>NA|TRBJ2-3|NA|TRBV5-1
TGCGCCAGCAGCTTGGACGTCAGGCAGTATTTT
CASSLDVRQYF
>TRBD1|TRBJ1-5|NA|TRBV20-1
TGCAGTGCTAGAGGCCGACAGGGGGCGATCAATCAGCCCCAGCATTTT
CSARGRQGAINQPQHF
>NA|TRBJ1-6|NA|TRBV27
TGTGCCAGCAGTTCGACATCCGGGTTGTCACCCCTCCACTTT
CASSSTSGLSPLHF
>NA|TRBJ2-5|NA|TRBV7-8
TGTGCCAGCAGCTTAGCGGCAGAGACCCAGTACTTC
CASSLAAETQYF
>NA|TRBJ2-7|NA|TRBV7-2
TGTGCCAGCAGCTTAGATTGGAGGACGCAGTACTTC
CASSLDWRTQYF
>TRBD2|TRBJ2-1|NA|TRBV20-1
TGCAGTGCTAGAGATTCGGCTAGCGGGAGATGGGAGAATGAGCAGTTCTTC
CSARDSASGRWENEQFF
>NA|TRBJ1-1|NA|TRBV29-1
TGCAGCGCCGCCAATAATGTCGGTGAAGCTTTCTTT
CSAANNVGEAFF
>TRBD2|TRBJ2-7|NA|TRBV30
TGTGCCTGGAGTCCCGGGACTAGCCGTATCTACGAGCAGTACTTC
CAWSPGTSRIYEQYF
>NA|TRBJ1-1|NA|TRBV20-1
TGCAGTGCTAGGGGTGCAGGACTCATGAACACTGAAGCTTTCTTT
CSARGAGLMNTEAFF
>TRBD2|TRBJ2-3|NA|TRBV9
TGTGCCAGCAGCGTAGGAGCTAGCGGGAGTGCAGATACGCAGTATTTT
CASSVGASGSADTQYF
>NA|TRBJ2-4|NA|TRBV20-1
TGCAGTGCTGGGGGCGATGGTGCCAAAAACATTCAGTACTTC
CSAGGDGAKNIQYF
>NA|TRBJ2-1|NA|TRBV24-1
TGTGCCACCAGTCAACCGGGGGAGAATGAGCAGTTCTTC
CATSQPGENEQFF
>TRBD1|TRBJ2-5|NA|TRBV27
TGTGCCAGCAGTGGATCGGGACAGGGGATTGTTTGGTACTTC
CASSGSGQGIVWYF
>TRBD2|TRBJ2-2|once|TRBV12-3/TRBV12-4
TGTGCCAGCAGTTTAGGGTATCCATGGGCGGGAGAGTACACCGGGGAGCTGTTTTTT
CASSLGYPWAGEYTGELFF
>NA|TRBJ2-5|NA|TRBV6-5
TGTGCCAGCAGTTACGGACCGGGCCGGACCCAGTACTTC
CASSYGPGRTQYF
>NA|TRBJ2-1|NA|TRBV5-6
TGTGCCAGCAGTATCAGAGGGCGCGAGCAGTTCTTC
CASSIRGREQFF
>TRBD1|TRBJ1-3|once|TRBV20-1
TGCAGTGCTAGAGAACCCAGGGGGCCTGGAAACACCATATATTTT
CSAREPRGPGNTIYF
>NA|TRBJ2-5|NA|TRBV13
TGTGCCAGCAGCTCCAAAAGACAGGTGGAGACCCAGTACTTC
CASSSKRQVETQYF
>NA|TRBJ2-6|NA|TRBV6-1
TGTGCCAGCAAGGTGGCTGGGGCCAACGTCCTGACTTTC
CASKVAGANVLTF
>NA|TRBJ1-5|NA|TRBV23-1
TGCGCCAGCAGTCGATTCTCAAATCAGCCCCAGCATTTT
CASSRFSNQPQHF
>NA|TRBJ2-1|NA|TRBV6-5
TGTGCCAGCAGTTTCCGCCCCGGGGGTCCCCATGAGCAGTTCTTC
CASSFRPGGPHEQFF
>NA|TRBJ1-1|NA|TRBV7-2
TGTGCCATCCAGGGGACTAACACTGAAGCTTTCTTT
CAIQGTNTEAFF
>NA|TRBJ1-2|once|TRBV25-1
TGTGCCAGCAGTGCTCAAGGGGGAACTAGAGGCTACACCTTC
CASSAQGGTRGYTF
>NA|TRBJ2-5|NA|TRBV28
TGTGCCAGCAGTTTGCTGGAGGGCCGTGAGACCCAGTACTTC
CASSLLEGRETQYF
>TRBD1|TRBJ1-6|NA|TRBV20-1
TGCAGTGCGCGGGACAGGGGGACGAATTCACCCCTCCACTTT
CSARDRGTNSPLHF
>NA|TRBJ2-3|NA|TRBV19
TGTGCCAGTAGTGCGGGGATCCGGTCGGCACGCACAGATACGCAGTATTTT
CASSAGIRSARTDTQYF
>TRBD1|TRBJ2-7|NA|TRBV3-1
TGTGCCAGCAGCCGGTCGGGACAGGGGTACGAGCAGTACTTC
CASSRSGQGYEQYF
>TRBD2|TRBJ2-7|once|TRBV20-1
TGCAGTGCCCGAAAGACTAGCGGGAGCCCCTACGAGCAGTACTTC
CSARKTSGSPYEQYF
>NA|TRBJ1-2|once|TRBV30
TGTGCCTGGAGTCGGCAAACTAACTATGGCTACACCTTC
CAWSRQTNYGYTF
>TRBD1|TRBJ2-1|NA|TRBV30
TGTGCCTGGACGGGACAGGGCGTTCATGAGCAGCTCTTC
CAWTGQGVHEQLF
>NA|TRBJ1-3|once|TRBV27
TGTGCCAGCGCGACGGGATCTGGAAACACCATATATTTT
CASATGSGNTIYF
>TRBD1|TRBJ2-2|NA|TRBV6-5
TGTGCCAGCAGTTTTACAACAGGGGGAGCCAACACCGGGGAGCTGTTTTTT
CASSFTTGGANTGELFF
>TRBD1|TRBJ1-2|NA|TRBV3-1
TGTGCCAGCAGCCAGGGGGACAGGGATGGCGGCTACACCTTC
CASSQGDRDGGYTF
>NA|TRBJ2-7|NA|TRBV5-4
TGTGCCAGCAGCCGGCGGACAGACAACGAGCAGTACTTC
CASSRRTDNEQYF
>NA|TRBJ1-1|NA|TRBV7-2
TGTGCCAGCAGCTTACGGGTTGCTGAAGCTTTCTTT
CASSLRVAEAFF
>NA|TRBJ1-2|NA|TRBV5-6
TGTGCCAGCAGCCGAAACCCTAACTATGGCTACACCTTC
CASSRNPNYGYTF